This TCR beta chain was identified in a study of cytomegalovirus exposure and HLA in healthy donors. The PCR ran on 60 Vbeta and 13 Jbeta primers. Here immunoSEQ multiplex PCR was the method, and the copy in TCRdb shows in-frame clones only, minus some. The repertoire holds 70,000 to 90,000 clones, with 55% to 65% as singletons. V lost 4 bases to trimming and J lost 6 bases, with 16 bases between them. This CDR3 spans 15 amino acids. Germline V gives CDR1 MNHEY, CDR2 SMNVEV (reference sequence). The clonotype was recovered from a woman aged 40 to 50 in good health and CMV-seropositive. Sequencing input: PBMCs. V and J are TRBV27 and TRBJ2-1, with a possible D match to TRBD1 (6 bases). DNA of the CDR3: TGTGCCAGCAGTTCACAGGGCCTTCGGGGCAATGAGCAGTTCTTC. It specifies CASSSQGLRGNEQFF.